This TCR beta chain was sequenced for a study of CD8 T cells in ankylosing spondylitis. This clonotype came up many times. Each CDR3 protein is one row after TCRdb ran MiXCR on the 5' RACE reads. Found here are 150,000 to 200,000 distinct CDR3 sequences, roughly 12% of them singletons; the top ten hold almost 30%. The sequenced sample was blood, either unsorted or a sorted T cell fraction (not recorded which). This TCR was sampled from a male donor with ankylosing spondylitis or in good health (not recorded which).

CDR3 sequence: CSAGQGAIGEAFF. The DNA for the CDR3 is TGCAGCGCGGGACAGGGGGCGATTGGAGAAGCTTTCTTT. The chain uses TRBV29-1 and TRBJ1-1, with 12 positions matching TRBD1. Germline lookup yields CDR1 SQVTM and CDR2 ANQGSEA. Losses at the gene ends were 7 bases for V and 8 bases for J; bases not matched to a gene: 8. CDR3 size: 13 residues. The variable domain in full, completed from reference TRBV29-1 and TRBJ1-1, reads SAVISQKPSRDICQRGTSLTIQCQVDSQVTMMFWYRQQPGQSLTLIATANQGSEATYESGFVIDKFPISRPNLTFSTLTVSNMSPEDSSIYLCSAGQGAIGEAFFGQGTRLTVV.